The 22 T cell receptor beta chains reported below all come from one sample, sequenced in a study of shared clonotypes between healthy human individuals. Assay used: immunoSEQ multiplex PCR; TCRdb lists only in-frame clones, some missing. The profile shows 2,500,000 or so clones, under 95% of them singletons. The sample consisted of naive CD4+ T cells from PBMCs. Subset meaning: CD45RA+ positively selected. Receptors were obtained from a man aged 18 to 29 in good health. Some clones in this sample may be carry-over from other donors' samples.

The V gene is TRBV28, the J gene TRBJ1-6; no clear D. V shed 3 bases and J shed 4 bases, with 7 bases lying between them. Germline loops: CDR1 MDHEN, CDR2 SYDVKM. The CDR3 consists of 14 residues. The CDR3 reads CASSLSQYNSPLHF. The CDR3 DNA sequence: TGTGCCAGCAGTTTGAGTCAGTATAATTCACCCCTCCACTTT.

CDR3 protein: CAISGGGGEQYF. The CDR3 DNA reads TGTGCCATCAGCGGGGGAGGGGGCGAGCAGTACTTC. This chain uses TRBV10-3 with TRBJ2-7; D perhaps matches TRBD2 (7 bases). CDR3 length equals 12 residues. CDR1 and CDR2 (germline): ENHRY, SYGVKD. V was trimmed by 6 bases and J by 6 bases, leaving 12 bases between them.

The chain couples TRBV4-2 to TRBJ2-2; 10 positions match TRBD2. Germline V CDR1 and CDR2: LGHNA, YNFKEQ. This CDR3 region has 17 residues. The trim removed 0 bases at V and 5 bases at J, leaving 6 bases unmatched. CDR3 in DNA: TGTGCCAGCAGCCAAGAAGCGGGAGGGCGGGGAACCGGGGAGCTGTTTTTT. This encodes CASSQEAGGRGTGELFF.

J is TRBJ1-4 and V is TRBV5-5; unclear D gene. The V end lost 0 bases, the J end lost 7 bases, and 13 bases lay between the germline ends. The CDR3 has 15 amino acids. The V gene's germline CDR1 is SGHKS and CDR2 YYEKEE (reference sequence). The CDR3: CASSLDGRSGEKLFF. DNA of the CDR3: TGTGCCAGCAGCTTGGACGGGAGGTCGGGTGAAAAACTGTTTTTT.

About this clone itself: One end of the junction varies from germline; a read error may be responsible. Other DNA sequences in the sample encode the same CDR3. The chain recombines TRBV7-2 with TRBJ2-1, with D maybe TRBD2 (6 bases). The CDR3 is made up of 11 amino acids. Germline V gives CDR1 SGHTA, CDR2 FQGNSA. The CDR3 DNA follows: TGTGCCAGCAGCCTAGCGAATGAGCAGTTCTTC. As protein: CASSLANEQFF.

This clone has just one count. V gene TRBV14 combines with J gene TRBJ2-7; unclear D gene. In germline, CDR1 is SGHDN, CDR2 FVKESK. V lost 1 base and J 2 bases, leaving 6 bases between the germline ends. This CDR3 contains 13 residues. The CDR3 DNA reads TGTGCCAGCAGCCAAGGCCCCACCTACGAGCAGTACTTC. Translation gives CASSQGPTYEQYF.

This clone was observed a few times. The rearrangement uses TRBV6-5 and TRBJ1-3; TRBD1 agrees at 7 bases. V shed 6 bases, J shed 6 bases, and the junction held 2 bases outside the gene matches. Germline CDR1 reads MNHEY; CDR2 reads SVGAGI. CDR3 length equals 12 residues. The CDR3 spells CASRGTANTIYF. For the CDR3, the DNA is TGTGCCAGCAGAGGGACAGCAAACACCATATATTTT.

This clone has a single count. CDR3 DNA sequence: TGTGCCAGCAGCTTAGCAGCGGGAACCGAAGAGACCCAGTACTTC. Translating it yields CASSLAAGTEETQYF. The rearrangement uses TRBV7-2 and TRBJ2-5; TRBD2 matches at 7 bases. J was trimmed by 3 bases and V by 0 bases; bases with no gene match: 4. The germline V gene encodes CDR1 SGHTA and CDR2 FQGNSA. The CDR3 loop spans 15 amino acids.

This clone was seen only once. The chain carries TRBV7-6 and TRBJ2-1; 8 nucleotides agree with TRBD2. The junction had 11 bases not matched to a gene; V was cut back by 9 bases and J by 1 base. Germline V gene data show CDR1 as SGHVS and CDR2 as FNYEAQ. This CDR3 is 16 amino acids long. The CDR3 DNA sequence: TGTGCCAGGAGGGGCGAGCGGGAGATATCCTACAATGAGCAGTTCTTC. Amino acid sequence: CARRGEREISYNEQFF.

The V and J genes are TRBV7-9 and TRBJ1-1; D unresolved. Trimming cost V 1 base and J 5 bases, with 8 bases left between them. Per germline, CDR1 SEHNR and CDR2 FQNEAQ (reference sequence). The CDR3 totals 13 residues. CDR3 sequence reads: CASSLETETEAFF. The CDR3 nucleotides read TGTGCCAGCAGCTTAGAAACAGAGACTGAAGCTTTCTTT.

The V call is TRBV7-2, the J call TRBJ2-1, with 7 bases aligning to TRBD2. Unmatched junction bases numbered 9, after V lost 6 bases and J lost 4 bases. The germline gives CDR1 SGHTA, CDR2 FQGNSA. The CDR3 covers 15 residues. CDR3: CASRPPGLQYNEQFF. CDR3 coding DNA: TGTGCCAGCAGACCACCGGGACTACAATACAATGAGCAGTTCTTC.

This clone turned up a few times. The J gene is TRBJ1-4, the V gene TRBV10-3; 9 bases are a match to TRBD1. The CDR3 consists of 14 residues. Trimming at V came to 6 bases and at J to 6 bases, leaving 5 bases not matched to a gene. Germline V gene sequence: CDR1 ENHRY, CDR2 SYGVKD. This CDR3 reads CAIRTGGMDEKLFF. The CDR3 DNA reads TGTGCCATCAGGACAGGGGGAATGGATGAAAAACTGTTTTTT.

J is TRBJ2-5 and V is TRBV7-9; 7 bases agree with TRBD1. The CDR3 runs to 14 residues. Trimming cost V 4 bases and J 3 bases; bases outside gene matches: 5. Germline CDR1 is SEHNR and CDR2 is FQNEAQ (reference sequence). CDR3 amino acids: CASSSFQGEETQYF. The CDR3 DNA sequence: TGTGCCAGCAGCTCCTTCCAGGGGGAAGAGACCCAGTACTTC.

The rearrangement joins TRBV28 to TRBJ1-5; no definite D call. V dropped 3 bases and J dropped 0 bases, with 3 bases sitting between them. The CDR3 consists of 13 residues. From germline, CDR1 is MDHEN and CDR2 SYDVKM. CDR3 nucleotides: TGTGCCAGCAGTTTTAATAGCAATCAGCCCCAGCATTTT. Translated, it gives CASSFNSNQPQHF.

V and J are TRBV7-2 and TRBJ2-3; D possibly matches TRBD1 or TRBD2 (5 bases each). The CDR3 extends over 16 amino acids. Germline V gene sequence: CDR1 SGHTA, CDR2 FQGNSA. The V end was cut by 5 bases, the J end by 4 bases, with 19 bases between. The CDR3: CASSIQGWGSADTQYF. Here the CDR3 DNA reads TGTGCCAGCAGCATCCAAGGGTGGGGGAGTGCAGATACGCAGTATTTT.

V usage is TRBV14 and J usage is TRBJ2-7, with TRBD2 matching 12 bases. Unmatched junction bases numbered 8, after V lost 6 bases and J lost 5 bases. CDR3 length equals 15 residues. The germline V gene has CDR1 SGHDN and CDR2 FVKESK. The CDR3, as DNA: TGTGCCAGCAGTCCGACTAGCGGGAGTTCGCACGAGCAGTACTTC. The encoded protein is CASSPTSGSSHEQYF.

V usage is TRBV11-2 and J usage is TRBJ2-5; TRBD1 matches at 9 bases. There are 15 residues in the CDR3. Trimming at V came to 6 bases and at J to 3 bases, leaving 8 bases not matched to a gene. Germline CDR1 reads SGHAT; CDR2 reads FQNNGV. The CDR3: CASRRGQGREETQYF. The CDR3, as DNA: TGTGCCAGCAGACGCGGACAGGGGAGGGAAGAGACCCAGTACTTC.

The chain carries TRBV27 and TRBJ2-2, with D perhaps TRBD2 (5 bases). This CDR3 has 14 amino acids. The germline V and J ends were trimmed by 3 bases and 1 base, with 6 bases remaining between them. The germline V gene has CDR1 MNHEY and CDR2 SMNVEV (reference sequence). The CDR3 nucleotides read TGTGCCAGCAGTTTCCGGGAGAACACCGGGGAGCTGTTTTTT. Protein: CASSFRENTGELFF.

The rearrangement links TRBV15 to TRBJ2-1; D unclear. Trimming left V 1 base short and J 3 bases short, with 4 bases between. In germline, CDR1 is LNHNV, CDR2 YYDKDF (reference sequence). The CDR3 runs 13 residues. CDR3 sequence: CATSRASYNEQFF. The CDR3 coding sequence is TGTGCCACCAGCAGAGCGAGCTACAATGAGCAGTTCTTC.

This rearrangement joins TRBV19 to TRBJ2-1, with TRBD2 matching over 12 bases. V trimming: 3 bases; J trimming: 6 bases; junction bases outside the gene matches: 9. There are 17 residues in the CDR3. The germline CDR1 and CDR2 sequences are LNHDA and SQIVND (reference sequence). The CDR3 region has the DNA TGTGCCAGTAGTATTGATTCTAGCGGGAGGGCCGTCAATGAGCAGTTCTTC. Amino acid sequence: CASSIDSSGRAVNEQFF.

The chain joins TRBV6-5 to TRBJ1-1; perhaps TRBD1 as D (5 bases). V gave up 7 bases and J gave up 0 bases, with 12 bases separating them. The CDR3 is made up of 14 amino acids. Per germline, CDR1 MNHEY and CDR2 SVGAGI. The CDR3: CASTIGGMNTEAFF. In DNA, the CDR3 is TGTGCCAGCACCATCGGGGGGATGAACACTGAAGCTTTCTTT.

Details on this clone: The sample carries other DNA sequences with the same CDR3. V is TRBV30 and J is TRBJ2-5; D remains unclear. The germline gives CDR1 GTSNPN, CDR2 SVGIG (reference sequence). V shed 5 bases and J shed 2 bases, with 3 bases lying between them. The CDR3 contains 10 residues. The CDR3 DNA reads as TGTGCCTGGGAACAAGAGACCCAGTACTTC. It codes for CAWEQETQYF.